These 29 T cell receptor beta chains originate from one sample sequenced in a study of blood T cell repertoires in COVID-19. Sequencing was performed with immunoSEQ multiplex PCR; in TCRdb, only in-frame clones are kept and a portion is missing. The data show under 300,000 clones, with over 70% seen just once and around 3.2% held by the top ten. Material: PBMCs or T cells enriched from blood (not recorded which). The receptors here all came from a woman aged 40 to 50 who had been exposed to COVID-19.

This clone was detected only a few times. The J gene is TRBJ2-2, the V gene TRBV7-6; D is possibly TRBD1 (7 bases). This CDR3 spans 16 amino acids. Germline assignment: CDR1 SGHVS and CDR2 FNYEAQ. Trimming took 0 bases from V and 6 from J, leaving 14 bases between them. DNA for the CDR3: TGTGCCAGCAGCTTAGCGTCGGCAGGGGGGCCCGGGGAGCTGTTTTTT. Translated, it gives CASSLASAGGPGELFF.

This clone was counted a single time. The J gene is TRBJ2-1, the V gene TRBV28; 16 bases are shared with TRBD2. V shed 7 bases, J shed 2 bases, and the junction held 5 bases outside the gene matches. The CDR3 length is 17 residues. CDR1 and CDR2 (germline): MDHEN, SYDVKM. DNA for the CDR3: TGTGCCAGCATGGGACTAGCGGGGGGGCTCCCCTACAATGAGCAGTTCTTC. Its translation: CASMGLAGGLPYNEQFF.

The J gene is TRBJ1-1, the V gene TRBV4-2, with TRBD1 matching over 8 bases. The germline V gene has CDR1 LGHNA and CDR2 YNFKEQ. CDR3 length: 16 amino acids. Germline trimming cut 0 bases from V and 3 bases from J; bases unmatched to any gene: 6. The CDR3 sequence is CASSQDLDRDYTEAFF. CDR3 DNA: TGTGCCAGCAGCCAAGACCTGGACAGGGATTACACTGAAGCTTTCTTT.

The chain carries TRBV3-1 (or the pseudogene TRBV3-2) and TRBJ2-5; 8 bases align to TRBD2. Germline V gene data show CDR1 as LGHDT and CDR2 as YNNKEL (reference sequence). V lost 1 base, J lost 3 bases, and 1 base stayed unmatched. The CDR3 loop spans 14 amino acids. The CDR3 reads CASSQAGGEETQYF. The CDR3 nucleotides are TGTGCCAGCAGCCAAGCGGGGGGGGAAGAGACCCAGTACTTC.

This clone was found a few times. This chain joins TRBV2 and TRBJ1-6, with D uncertain. CDR3 length equals 14 residues. V lost 4 bases to trimming and J lost 7 bases, with 11 bases between them. Germline V gene sequence: CDR1 SNHLY, CDR2 FYNNEI. Here the CDR3 reads CASSVLRLNSPLHF. CDR3 DNA sequence: TGTGCCAGCAGTGTACTGCGGCTAAATTCACCCCTCCACTTT.

J is TRBJ1-6 and V is TRBV6-2 or TRBV6-3; no firm D call. Trimming removed 6 bases at V and 7 bases at J, with 16 bases between. This CDR3 spans 15 amino acids. Germline CDR1 and CDR2: MNHEY and SVGEGT. Here the CDR3 reads CASSLRRGTNSPLHF. CDR3 coding DNA: TGTGCCAGCAGCCTCCGTCGGGGTACAAATTCACCCCTCCACTTT.

The CDR3 DNA reads as TGTGCCAGCTCACCTAACCCGGGACAGGGTAGCCTCTACGAGCAGTACTTC. This codes for CASSPNPGQGSLYEQYF. The V gene is TRBV18, the J gene TRBJ2-7, with TRBD1 matching 9 bases. Germline CDR1 reads KGHSH; CDR2 reads LQKENI. The CDR3 sequence is 17 residues long. V gave up 3 bases and J gave up 3 bases; unmatched junction bases: 12.

This chain connects TRBV5-1 to TRBJ1-2; 10 bases match TRBD1. V lost 3 bases to trimming and J lost 4 bases; unmatched junction nucleotides: 18. The CDR3 extends over 19 amino acids. Germline loops: CDR1 SGHRS, CDR2 YFSETQ. CDR3 residues: CASSWTVTGTGEVSYGYTF. The CDR3 coding sequence is TGCGCCAGCAGCTGGACCGTCACCGGGACAGGGGAGGTTTCCTATGGCTACACCTTC. Based on the CDR3 plus reference TRBV5-1 and TRBJ1-2, the full variable domain is KAGVTQTPRYLIKTRGQQVTLSCSPISGHRSVSWYQQTPGQGLQFLFEYFSETQRNKGNFPGRFSGRQFSNSRSEMNVSTLELGDSALYLCASSWTVTGTGEVSYGYTFGSGTRLTVV.

V gene TRBV21-1 combines with J gene TRBJ2-1; TRBD2 reflects the table's D call only, with no check against the DNA. TRBV21-1 counts as a pseudogene. The length of the CDR3 is 14 residues. The CDR3 bases are TGTGCCAGCAGCAAAGAAGAGGAAGTTCATGAGCAGTTCTTC. It is translated as CASSKEEEVHEQFF.

This chain uses TRBV5-6 with TRBJ2-7, with 8 bases aligning to TRBD1. V dropped 4 bases and J dropped 5; count of bases not matched to a gene: 8. CDR1 and CDR2 (germline): SGHDT, YYEEEE. The CDR3 runs 14 residues. The CDR3 is CASSTTGVGDEQYV. The CDR3 DNA follows: TGTGCCAGCAGCACGACAGGGGTCGGGGACGAGCAGTACGTC.

The gene calls are TRBV7-6 and TRBJ2-5; TRBD1 matches at 9 bases. The CDR3 consists of 16 residues. J gave up 5 bases and V 3 bases, and 10 bases lay outside the gene matches. Germline V gene data show CDR1 as SGHVS and CDR2 as FNYEAQ. The CDR3 loop is CASSFGPGQGGETQYF. CDR3 sequence (DNA): TGTGCCAGCAGCTTCGGTCCGGGACAGGGAGGGGAGACCCAGTACTTC.

The chain recombines TRBV29-1 with TRBJ1-2, with TRBD1 identical over 9 bases. V lost 5 bases to trimming and J lost 2 bases; unmatched junction nucleotides: 3. The germline gives CDR1 SQVTM, CDR2 ANQGSEA. The CDR3 is 13 amino acids. The chain's CDR3 is CSVTTGGNYGYTF. The CDR3 region has the DNA TGCAGCGTTACGACAGGGGGGAACTATGGCTACACCTTC.

Only a few counts were recorded for this clone. CDR3 region: CASSLAPTGVTEAFF. The CDR3 DNA is TGTGCCAGCAGCTTGGCCCCCACAGGGGTTACTGAAGCTTTCTTT. This chain uses TRBV5-8 with TRBJ1-1; 7 bases fit TRBD1. Per germline, CDR1 SGHTS and CDR2 YDEGEE. The CDR3 loop spans 15 amino acids. Trimming cost V 0 bases and J 5 bases; bases outside gene matches: 7.

This chain connects TRBV10-3 to TRBJ1-6; TRBD1 matches at 10 bases. Trimming took 10 bases from V and 9 from J; bases not matched to a gene: 9. This CDR3 spans 14 amino acids. CDR1 is ENHRY, CDR2 SYGVKD, per germline. CDR3 bases: TGTGCCACGCGGGACAGGGGTAGAAGTTCACCCCTCCACTTT. Translation gives CATRDRGRSSPLHF.

V and J are TRBV4-1 and TRBJ1-5, with 7 bases fitting TRBD1. The J segment lost 8 bases and the V segment lost 1 base, leaving 8 bases of the junction unmatched. The germline V gene encodes CDR1 MGHRA and CDR2 YSYEKL. This CDR3 has 15 residues. This CDR3 reads CASSQGAQGREPQHF. The CDR3 DNA is TGCGCCAGCAGCCAAGGAGCACAGGGGCGGGAGCCCCAGCATTTT.

The V gene is TRBV24-1, the J gene TRBJ2-6; D is undetermined. V dropped 8 bases and J dropped 1 base, with 5 bases sitting between them. CDR1 is KGHDR and CDR2 is SFDVKD in the germline V gene. The CDR3 runs to 13 residues. The CDR3 DNA reads as TGTGCCACCAAGAGTTCTGGGGCCAACGTCCTGACTTTC. As protein: CATKSSGANVLTF.

This clone was recorded many times. The V call is TRBV18, the J call TRBJ1-1; D is uncertain. Germline CDR1 reads KGHSH; CDR2 reads LQKENI. The CDR3 length is 15 residues. V was cut by 2 bases and J by 4 bases, with 14 bases left in between. CDR3 nucleotide sequence: TGTGCCAGCTCACCAGAAACAATACAGTTCACTGAAGCTTTCTTT. Amino acid sequence: CASSPETIQFTEAFF. The full variable domain, rest sourced from reference TRBV18 and TRBJ1-1, is NAGVMQNPRHLVRRRGQEARLRCSPMKGHSHVYWYRQLPEEGLKFMVYLQKENIIDESGMPKERFSAEFPKEGPSILRIQQVVRGDSAAYFCASSPETIQFTEAFFGQGTRLTVV.

In regard to this clone: Given a far larger clone just one base away, this is likely a sequencing read error. The chain carries TRBV25-1 and TRBJ1-1; D call uncertain. This CDR3 has 11 residues. Germline values: CDR1 MGHDK, CDR2 SYGVNS. Trimming shortened V by 5 bases and J by 4 bases, and 5 bases separated the two germline ends. The CDR3 sequence is CASSISTEAFF. In nucleotides, the CDR3 is TGTGCCAGCAGTATCAGCACTGAAGCTTTCTTT.

The rearrangement links TRBV15 to TRBJ1-6; D unclear. V dropped 0 bases and J dropped 7 bases, with 7 bases sitting between them. Germline-derived CDR1 and CDR2 are LNHNV and YYDKDF (reference sequence). This CDR3 is built from 14 residues. The CDR3 sequence is CATSRDGGNSPLHF. The CDR3 coding sequence is TGTGCCACCAGCAGAGATGGCGGGAATTCACCCCTCCACTTT.

The chain combines TRBV6-4 with TRBJ1-5; maybe TRBD1 (5 bases). The CDR3 sequence is 16 residues long. Trimming took 2 bases from V and 4 from J, leaving 15 bases between them. Germline loops: CDR1 MRHNA, CDR2 SNTAGT. The CDR3 spells CASSDAGRDFNQPQHF. CDR3 nucleotide sequence: TGTGCCAGCAGTGACGCAGGCAGGGATTTTAATCAGCCCCAGCATTTT.

This chain joins TRBV28 and TRBJ1-5; D is unresolved. Germline CDR1 reads MDHEN; CDR2 reads SYDVKM. This CDR3 has 16 amino acids. The V and J ends lost 4 bases and 5 bases respectively, with 18 bases between them. The CDR3: CASSSPRPGRHQPQHF. CDR3 DNA: TGTGCCAGCAGTTCCCCCCGCCCCGGGAGACATCAGCCCCAGCATTTT.

The chain employs TRBV6-2 or TRBV6-3 and TRBJ2-3, with 10 positions matching TRBD1. Trimming removed 5 bases from V and 4 bases from J; junction bases left unmatched: 6. The CDR3 loop spans 15 amino acids. From germline, CDR1 is MNHEY and CDR2 SVGEGT. CDR3 sequence (DNA): TGTGCCAGCAGTCAAGACAGGGGGCGCGCAGATACGCAGTATTTT. Translation gives CASSQDRGRADTQYF.

The genes are TRBV4-3 and TRBJ1-2; 10 bases are shared with TRBD1. Germline trimming cut 0 bases from V and 3 bases from J; bases unmatched to any gene: 16. Germline CDR1 is LGHNA and CDR2 is YSLEER. This CDR3 has 20 amino acids. CDR3 coding DNA: TGCGCCAGCAGCCAAGACCTCAATTCCTTATCCGGGACAGGGGACTATGGCTACACCTTC. The encoded protein is CASSQDLNSLSGTGDYGYTF.

V gene TRBV10-3 combines with J gene TRBJ2-7; 7 bases agree with TRBD1. The germline V gene has CDR1 ENHRY and CDR2 SYGVKD. The CDR3 is 13 residues long. Losses at the gene ends were 11 bases for V and 4 bases for J; bases not matched to a gene: 11. The CDR3 DNA follows: TGTGCCGTTCAGGGGGTTGGGGGATACGAGCAGTACTTC. It codes for CAVQGVGGYEQYF.

This clone was recorded a few times. Other DNA variants within this sample encode the same CDR3. V and J are TRBV7-3 and TRBJ2-2; weak D call: TRBD2 (5 bases). Germline values: CDR1 SGHTA, CDR2 FQGTGA. Trimming stripped 2 bases from V and 5 bases from J, with 9 bases between. The CDR3 covers 14 residues. The CDR3 is CASSLSGDTGELFF. The CDR3 region has the DNA TGTGCCAGCAGCTTATCCGGGGATACCGGGGAGCTGTTTTTT.

This clone appeared a few times. Different DNA sequences within this sample yield the same CDR3. V gene TRBV7-9 combines with J gene TRBJ1-4, with a weak D call TRBD1 (5 bases). Germline assignment: CDR1 SEHNR and CDR2 FQNEAQ (reference sequence). V dropped 4 bases and J dropped 5 bases, with 11 bases sitting between them. This CDR3 is built from 14 residues. The CDR3, as DNA: TGTGCCAGCAGCTCAACAGGCGCCAATGAAAAACTGTTTTTT. Translated: CASSSTGANEKLFF. The full variable domain, in which reference TRBV7-9 and TRBJ1-4 provide the parts outside the CDR3, is DTGVSQNPRHKITKRGQNVTFRCDPISEHNRLYWYRQTLGQGPEFLTYFQNEAQLEKSRLLSDRFSAERPKGSFSTLEIQRTEQGDSAMYLCASSSTGANEKLFFGSGTQLSVL.

V gene TRBV10-3 combines with J gene TRBJ2-7; weak D call: TRBD1 (5 bases). The CDR3 loop spans 13 amino acids. The V gene lost 8 bases and the J gene lost 5 bases, with 16 bases spanning the gap. In germline, CDR1 is ENHRY, CDR2 SYGVKD. CDR3 sequence (DNA): TGTGCCATCGGGGCAAAAGACCAGGACGAGCAGTACTTC. Translating it yields CAIGAKDQDEQYF.

This chain joins TRBV2 and TRBJ2-7; TRBD1 matches 7 bases. Germline V gene sequence: CDR1 SNHLY, CDR2 FYNNEI. The CDR3 has 13 residues. V trimming: 4 bases; J trimming: 7 bases; junction bases outside the gene matches: 7. The CDR3 spells CASSGPQGSEQYF. DNA of the CDR3: TGTGCCAGCAGTGGACCACAGGGGAGTGAGCAGTACTTC.

This clone was found once. The rearrangement uses TRBV19 and TRBJ1-4; D unclear. CDR3 length equals 14 residues. Germline V gene sequence: CDR1 LNHDA, CDR2 SQIVND (reference sequence). Trimming removed 5 bases from V and 0 bases from J, with 7 bases in between. The CDR3 here is CASSSRATNEKLFF. For the CDR3, the DNA is TGTGCCAGTAGTTCCCGGGCAACTAATGAAAAACTGTTTTTT.